This T cell receptor (beta chain) was obtained from a study of tumor-infiltrating lymphocytes in primary liver carcinoma. Making TCR beta cDNA involved around 500 ng total RNA and a constant-region primer. Investigators got TCR beta libraries out of three nested multiplex PCR rounds, done with slightly modified ARM-PCR. Rounds one and two of PCR, each of roughly 11 cycles, were primed with TRBV1-TRBV30 forward primers and a C-beta reverse primer. TCRdb reanalysed the multiplex PCR reads using MiXCR and keeps one entry per CDR3 protein. The sample shows 44,000 or so distinct CDR3 sequences, approximately 70% of them seen only once. General study findings and limits: Whereas tumor region pairs overlapped more, tumor-adjacent and tumor-blood pairs overlapped less. When set against blood, tumors had a significantly higher top-250-clone fraction (p = 0.039).

RNA and DNA were co-extracted from 20-30 mg of unsorted bulk tissue. Germline assignment: CDR1 SGHAT and CDR2 FQNNGV. CDR3 length equals 14 residues. Of note for this clonotype: Its antigen is unknown. Germline and junction disagree at one end, which may indicate a read error.

This clonotype was obtained from a man between 40 and 49 years old with primary liver carcinoma and hepatitis B virus infection. The sample comprised liver tumor tissue from sampling region 5. Stated subset: tumor region T5, tumor centre. V gene TRBV11-2 combines with J gene TRBJ2-2; TRBD1 agrees at 7 bases. The CDR3 coding sequence is TGTGTCAACAGCCGCAGGGGGAACGCCGGGGAGCTGTTTTTT. This sequence encodes CVNSRRGNAGELFF.